The TCR beta chain described here comes from a study of human T cells and chemical hapten exposure. Study-wide results and caveats: Relative to control repertoires, expanded TCRs gave rise to significantly more large CDR3 similarity clusters. TCRs at a frequency above 1 in 1000 stayed unchanged with DPC sensitization.

TCRdb re-called the RACE reads with MiXCR, one entry per CDR3 protein. The table lists fewer than 85,000 distinct CDR3 sequences, more than 8.5% of them singletons. There are a few counts of this clonotype. What it binds is not known. As for time point: patch test 2, 6 weeks after DPC sensitization. Treatment here: therapeutic diphenylcyclopropenone sensitization with weekly scalp DPC. Per the germline V gene, CDR1 is SGHKS and CDR2 is YYEKEE (reference sequence). The CDR3 runs 14 residues. V lost 1 base and J lost 2, with 9 bases in between. The material was whole blood, obtained in connection with sensitization to the hapten diphenylcyclopropenone (DPC). The TCR sequence derives from a woman younger than 45 with alopecia areata. Some clones in this sample may be carry-over from other donors' samples. This chain joins TRBV5-5 and TRBJ1-1; no clear D gene. The CDR3 DNA is TGTGCCAGCAGCTTGCTCCACGGCAACACTGAAGCTTTCTTT. This gives the protein CASSLLHGNTEAFF.